This TCR beta chain was sequenced during a study of technical replicates of blood from a handful of donors. The table came from immunoSEQ multiplex PCR; TCRdb's copy has only in-frame clones and leaves some out. Of about 63,000 clones listed, about 87% are singletons. V was clipped by 5 bases and J by 0 bases, with 13 bases between them. The CDR3 covers 15 residues. Germline assignment: CDR1 SGHVS and CDR2 FQNEAQ. This sequence was found in a human donor in good health. Some clones in this sample may be carry-over from other donors' samples. Sequenced input: PBMCs. The genes are TRBV7-8 and TRBJ1-2; possible D gene TRBD1, 6 bases. The CDR3 DNA is TGTGCCAGCAGCGCAAACAGGGTCACTAACTATGGCTACACCTTC. Its protein product is CASSANRVTNYGYTF.